This entry lists 21 T cell receptor beta chains sequenced from one sample in a study of blood T cell repertoires in COVID-19. TCRdb keeps only in-frame clones here, not all; method: immunoSEQ multiplex PCR. The sample lists 110,000 or so clones; about 90% were seen once. The specimen sequenced was peripheral blood. The receptors originated from a human donor in a cohort sampled during active COVID-19.

The chain joins TRBV5-5 to TRBJ1-6; 7 nucleotides match TRBD1. Germline V gene sequence: CDR1 SGHKS, CDR2 YYEKEE (reference sequence). This CDR3 comprises 16 residues. Losses at the gene ends were 1 base for V and 4 bases for J; bases not matched to a gene: 5. CDR3 amino acids: CASSLYGTAYNSPLHF. The CDR3 DNA reads TGTGCCAGCAGCTTGTACGGGACAGCTTATAATTCACCCCTCCACTTT.

The chain has TRBV28 and TRBJ2-3; D not certain. Germline CDR1 reads MDHEN; CDR2 reads SYDVKM. V was pared by 5 bases and J by 0 bases, with 6 bases between. CDR3 length: 13 amino acids. CDR3 sequence: CASSPQSTDTQYF. DNA for the CDR3: TGTGCCAGCAGTCCACAAAGCACAGATACGCAGTATTTT.

The table lists this clone with a count of one. The V gene is TRBV5-4, the J gene TRBJ1-2, with TRBD1 matching over 7 bases. Germline-derived CDR1 and CDR2 are SGHNT and YYREEE (reference sequence). The CDR3 has 16 residues. With V trimmed by 0 bases and J by 1 base, 6 bases remained unmatched. The CDR3 loop is CASSLETGTFNYGYTF. The CDR3 DNA follows: TGTGCCAGCAGCTTGGAGACAGGGACCTTTAACTATGGCTACACCTTC.

This clone was found once. This chain joins TRBV10-3 and TRBJ1-2; 8 bases map to TRBD1. The CDR3 consists of 13 residues. The junction had 4 bases not matched to a gene; V was cut back by 2 bases and J by 8 bases. Looked up from germline, CDR1 is ENHRY and CDR2 is SYGVKD. As DNA, the CDR3 is TGTGCCATCAGTGAGCAGGACAGGGTGGGCTACACCTTC. As protein: CAISEQDRVGYTF.

The chain links TRBV9 to TRBJ2-1; D might be TRBD2 (6 bases). V dropped 0 bases and J dropped 9 bases, with 28 bases sitting between them. The germline gives CDR1 SGDLS, CDR2 YYNGEE. This CDR3 region has 19 residues. CDR3 amino acids: CASSVVPRSRDSWRGEQFF. CDR3 bases: TGTGCCAGCAGCGTAGTTCCCAGGAGCCGGGACTCCTGGCGCGGTGAGCAGTTCTTC.

Only a few counts were recorded for this clone. This chain uses TRBV7-9 with TRBJ1-5, with 7 bases that match TRBD1. The V gene end was trimmed by 5 bases and the J gene end by 5 bases; junction bases not matched to a gene: 9. Germline CDR1 reads SEHNR; CDR2 reads FQNEAQ (reference sequence). CDR3 length: 15 amino acids. In DNA, the CDR3 is TGTGCCAGCAGCAAAGGGACAGACCAAGATCAGCCCCAGCATTTT. Its protein product is CASSKGTDQDQPQHF.

V is TRBV12-3 or TRBV12-4 and J is TRBJ2-3; D remains ambiguous. The V end was cut by 6 bases, the J end by 2 bases, with 9 bases between. The length of the CDR3 is 13 residues. The CDR3 DNA reads as TGTGCCAGCAGGCGACTGCTCACAGATACGCAGTATTTT. Protein sequence: CASRRLLTDTQYF.

The chain joins TRBV6-5 to TRBJ1-6; 8 bases line up with TRBD1. The CDR3 has 14 amino acids. After removal of 7 bases from V and 4 bases from J, the junction contained 3 bases not matched to a gene. The germline V gene has CDR1 MNHEY and CDR2 SVGAGI. The CDR3 protein is CASTRDRYNSPLHF. The CDR3 nucleotides are TGTGCCAGCACTCGGGACAGGTATAATTCACCCCTCCACTTT.

This rearrangement joins TRBV7-2 to TRBJ2-3; 12 bases map to TRBD2. Germline V gene sequence: CDR1 SGHTA, CDR2 FQGNSA. The CDR3 runs to 16 residues. V lost 7 bases, J lost 2 bases, and 7 bases stayed unmatched. CDR3 residues: CASTLGLAGTTDTQYF. The CDR3 bases are TGTGCCAGCACCCTCGGACTAGCGGGGACCACAGATACGCAGTATTTT.

The chain has TRBV5-1 and TRBJ2-2, with D perhaps TRBD1 (6 bases). V was cut by 1 base and J by 1 base, with 11 bases left in between. Germline assignment: CDR1 SGHRS and CDR2 YFSETQ. The CDR3 consists of 16 residues. The DNA for the CDR3 is TGCGCCAGCAGCTTGAGTGTGACAGGGAACACCGGGGAGCTGTTTTTT. Residues: CASSLSVTGNTGELFF.

This sequence joins TRBV29-1 and TRBJ2-3, with 7 bases aligning to TRBD1. Looked up from germline, CDR1 is SQVTM and CDR2 is ANQGSEA. The ends lost 4 bases at V and 5 bases at J; junction bases unmatched: 6. There are 13 residues in the CDR3. CDR3 DNA sequence: TGCAGCGTTGTCTGGACAGGACGAGATACGCAGTATTTT. This translates into CSVVWTGRDTQYF.

This clone has only one observation. V usage is TRBV11-2 and J usage is TRBJ2-7, with D unresolved. CDR1 is SGHAT, CDR2 FQNNGV, per germline. With 5 bases removed from V and 5 bases from J, the gap between germline ends came to 16 bases. The CDR3 loop spans 14 amino acids. CDR3 coding DNA: TGTGCCAGCAGCCCTTTGTTTGCGGTTGACGAGCAGTACTTC. This sequence encodes CASSPLFAVDEQYF.

J is TRBJ1-2 and V is TRBV19; no reliable D call. The CDR3 covers 13 residues. Germline assignment: CDR1 LNHDA and CDR2 SQIVND (reference sequence). With 7 bases removed from V and 8 bases from J, the gap between germline ends came to 17 bases. CDR3 sequence (DNA): TGTGCCAGTACCTCCCGCGGGAAGAGGGGCTACACCTTC. Encoded protein: CASTSRGKRGYTF.

Here the CDR3 reads CASSQEASSYNEQFF. The CDR3 nucleotides are TGCGCCAGCAGCCAAGAGGCCAGCTCCTACAATGAGCAGTTCTTC. V and J are TRBV4-3 and TRBJ2-1; D unresolved. Looked up from germline, CDR1 is LGHNA and CDR2 is YSLEER. V lost 0 bases and J lost 0, with 6 bases in between. The CDR3 contains 15 residues.

The rearrangement links TRBV9 to TRBJ2-3; D ambiguous. This CDR3 has 16 residues. Trimming shortened V by 0 bases and J by 0 bases, and 11 bases separated the two germline ends. The germline CDR1 and CDR2 sequences are SGDLS and YYNGEE. CDR3 sequence reads: CASSVDRDTSTDTQYF. The DNA for the CDR3 is TGTGCCAGCAGCGTAGACAGAGATACTAGCACAGATACGCAGTATTTT.

The gene calls are TRBV11-3 and TRBJ1-3; D perhaps matches TRBD1 (5 bases). The CDR3 is 16 residues long. Germline CDR1 SGHNT, CDR2 YENEEA. Trimming took off 5 bases at V and 3 bases at J, with 17 bases between the two ends. The CDR3 loop reads CASSIRQFPYGNTIYF. The DNA for the CDR3 is TGTGCCAGCAGCATACGACAGTTCCCGTATGGAAACACCATATATTTT.

This sequence joins TRBV9 and TRBJ1-2; the D is unclear. Germline V gene data show CDR1 as SGDLS and CDR2 as YYNGEE. The V and J ends lost 4 bases and 1 base respectively, with 11 bases between them. The length of the CDR3 is 14 residues. DNA of the CDR3: TGTGCCAGCAGCCCATCTAACTTTAACTATGGCTACACCTTC. This translates into CASSPSNFNYGYTF.

This clone showed up just once. This sequence joins TRBV7-9 and TRBJ1-5; the match to TRBD1 covers 10 bases. The CDR3 sequence is 14 residues long. Looked up from germline, CDR1 is SEHNR and CDR2 is FQNEAQ (reference sequence). J gave up 7 bases and V 5 bases, and 5 bases lay outside the gene matches. CDR3 sequence reads: CASSMGQGRQPQHF. In DNA form, the CDR3 reads TGTGCCAGCAGCATGGGACAGGGGCGCCAGCCCCAGCATTTT. Based on the CDR3 plus reference TRBV7-9 and TRBJ1-5, the full variable domain is DTGVSQNPRHKITKRGQNVTFRCDPISEHNRLYWYRQTLGQGPEFLTYFQNEAQLEKSRLLSDRFSAERPKGSFSTLEIQRTEQGDSAMYLCASSMGQGRQPQHFGDGTRLSIL.

The chain employs TRBV11-2 and TRBJ1-4, with 9 bases identical to TRBD1. CDR3 length: 16 amino acids. Per the germline V gene, CDR1 is SGHAT and CDR2 is FQNNGV. V trimming: 4 bases; J trimming: 7 bases; junction bases outside the gene matches: 10. CDR3 amino acids: CASSSGGQGLSEKLFF. The CDR3 DNA reads as TGTGCCAGCAGCTCGGGGGGACAGGGATTGAGTGAAAAACTGTTTTTT. The entire variable domain, with the rest obtained from reference TRBV11-2 and TRBJ1-4, is as follows: EAGVAQSPRYKIIEKRQSVAFWCNPISGHATLYWYQQILGQGPKLLIQFQNNGVVDDSQLPKDRFSAERLKGVDSTLKIQPAKLEDSAVYLCASSSGGQGLSEKLFFGSGTQLSVL.

The chain recombines TRBV7-9 with TRBJ2-7; D might be TRBD1 (6 bases). V was shortened by 7 bases and J by 2 bases, with 18 bases between the two germline ends. Germline CDR1 reads SEHNR; CDR2 reads FQNEAQ (reference sequence). The CDR3 totals 15 residues. The CDR3 is CASTRTDPRAYEQYF. In DNA form, the CDR3 reads TGTGCCAGCACCCGGACAGACCCTAGGGCCTACGAGCAGTACTTC.

The chain carries TRBV28 and TRBJ2-7, with D possibly TRBD2 on 5 matching bases. V gave up 3 bases and J gave up 0 bases, with 12 bases separating them. The CDR3 sequence is 15 residues long. CDR1 MDHEN and CDR2 SYDVKM come from the germline V gene. This CDR3 is CASSLGPGNSYEQYF. CDR3 nucleotide sequence: TGTGCCAGCAGTTTGGGCCCGGGAAACTCCTACGAGCAGTACTTC.